Presented here are 8 T cell receptor beta chains from one specimen sequenced in a study of tumor-infiltrating lymphocytes in primary liver carcinoma. Synthesis of TCR beta cDNA was carried out from 450 to 500 ng total RNA with a constant-region primer. ARM-PCR, slightly modified, supplied the TCR beta libraries through three nested multiplex PCR rounds. Both of the initial two PCR rounds ran for around 10 cycles and employed TRBV1-TRBV30 forward primers alongside a C-beta reverse primer. TCRdb reprocessed the multiplex PCR reads via MiXCR and lists one record per CDR3 protein. The table includes about 120,000 distinct CDR3 sequences, around 70% detected once. Co-extracting RNA and DNA was done with about 20-33 mg of unsorted bulk tissue as input. Sequencing was performed on tumor-adjacent normal liver tissue. The receptors originated from a woman in her sixties or seventies with primary liver carcinoma and hepatitis B virus infection.

The CDR3 coding sequence is TGTGCCAGCCGACTATCTGGACAGAGGAACACCGGGGAGCTGTTTTTT. The encoded protein is CASRLSGQRNTGELFF. The genes are TRBV2 and TRBJ2-2; D possibly corresponds to TRBD1 (6 bases). CDR1 is SNHLY, CDR2 FYNNEI, per germline. CDR3 length: 16 amino acids. V was trimmed by 8 bases and J by 1 base, leaving 17 bases between them.

At least ten counts were recorded for this clonotype. The chain has TRBV6-5 and TRBJ2-7; possibly TRBD1 for D (6 bases). Trimming took off 4 bases at V and 3 bases at J, with 10 bases between the two ends. Germline values: CDR1 MNHEY, CDR2 SVGAGI. The CDR3 spans 13 residues. For the CDR3, the DNA is TGTGCCAGCAGTTTCCGGACAGACTACGAGCAGTACTTC. Its protein is CASSFRTDYEQYF.

Comments on this clonotype: An end of the junction differs from the germline gene, which may be a read error. The chain links TRBV12-3 or TRBV12-4 to TRBJ2-1, with D hard to call. This CDR3 is built from 12 residues. CDR3 residues: CASSLGWGEQSF. The CDR3 region has the DNA TGTGCCAGCAGTTTAGGTTGGGGTGAACAGTCCTTC.

This clonotype was detected many times. V usage is TRBV5-6 and J usage is TRBJ2-2; 11 bases agree with TRBD2. The CDR3 is made up of 19 amino acids. The germline CDR1 and CDR2 sequences are SGHDT and YYEEEE. Trimming cost V 4 bases and J 3 bases; bases outside gene matches: 14. CDR3 protein: CASSQLIAGGLHDTGELFF. In DNA form, the CDR3 reads TGTGCCAGCAGCCAATTAATAGCGGGAGGGTTGCATGACACCGGGGAGCTGTTTTTT.

V usage is TRBV6-5 and J usage is TRBJ2-1, with 11 bases fitting TRBD2. This CDR3 has 15 residues. Germline-derived CDR1 and CDR2 are MNHEY and SVGAGI. Unmatched junction bases numbered 13, after V lost 10 bases and J lost 8 bases. CDR3: CANTTRLAGGHEQFF. CDR3 DNA: TGTGCCAACACTACACGCCTAGCGGGAGGCCATGAGCAGTTCTTC.

This clonotype was seen at least ten times. This may stem from a read error, because a much larger clone lies one nucleotide away. No conserved phenylalanine or tryptophan is present at the end of the CDR3, so a read error is the likely explanation. The chain recombines TRBV6-1 with TRBJ2-7; 7 positions agree with TRBD1. CDR3 length: 13 amino acids. Germline trimming cut 5 bases from V and 3 bases from J; bases unmatched to any gene: 4. Germline assignment: CDR1 MNHNS and CDR2 SASEGT. For the CDR3, the DNA is TGTGCCAGCAGTACCGACAGGGACTACGAGCAGTACCTC. Residues: CASSTDRDYEQYL.

A note on this clonotype: A read error may produce the germline difference seen at one junction end. The gene calls are TRBV5-6 and TRBJ2-7; D possibly uses TRBD1 or TRBD2 (6 bases each). Germline V gives CDR1 SGHDT, CDR2 YYEEEE. This CDR3 is built from 15 residues. DNA for the CDR3: TGTGTCAGCAGCTTTAGGGGGGCTGCAGTCTACGAGCAGTACTTC. Residues: CVSSFRGAAVYEQYF. Supplemented by reference TRBV5-6 and TRBJ2-7, the full variable domain reads DAGVTQSPTHLIKTRGQQVTLRCSPKSGHDTVSWYQQALGQGPQFIFQYYEEEERQRGNFPDRFSGHQFPNYSSELNVNALLLGDSALYLCVSSFRGAAVYEQYFGPGTRLTVT.

To note about this clonotype: A much larger clone lies one base from this, so it may be a read error. The V call is TRBV10-3, the J call TRBJ1-1; 10 nucleotides match TRBD1. The CDR3 is made up of 15 amino acids. In germline, CDR1 is ENHRY, CDR2 SYGVKD. CDR3 sequence reads: CAVSTRDRGGTEAFF. The CDR3 DNA sequence: TGTGCCGTCAGTACAAGGGACAGGGGTGGGACTGAAGCTTTCTTT.